The sample holds a few counts of the clone carrying this T cell receptor beta chain. The antigen remains unidentified. A J-beta primer mix and a sample-barcoded 5' primer were used in a second PCR of roughly 6 to 11 cycles. All cDNA molecules were each tagged by a template-switch adaptor with 12 random nucleotides. MiXCR was run by TCRdb on the 5' RACE reads, yielding one entry per CDR3 protein. The repertoire holds about 640,000 distinct CDR3 sequences, with roughly 53% as singletons. The source of the sample is a study of blood T cells in healthy people across ages. No fewer than 5 micrograms of total RNA were isolated from every sample. Study results and limitations: Long-lived donors had more naive CD4+ cells and higher diversity than aged donors.

Trimming shortened V by 6 bases and J by 4 bases, and 13 bases separated the two germline ends. The CDR3 contains 13 residues. Germline V gene lookup returns CDR1 SNHLY and CDR2 FYNNEI. Specimen: blood. This TCR came from a man aged 55 to 70 in good health. The genes are TRBV2 and TRBJ2-7; TRBD1 is a possible D gene (6 bases). The CDR3 loop reads CASRAGAGYEQYF. CDR3 DNA: TGTGCCAGCAGAGCAGGGGCCGGATACGAGCAGTACTTC. Full variable domain (rest looked up from reference TRBV2 and TRBJ2-7): EPEVTQTPSHQVTQMGQEVILRCVPISNHLYFYWYRQILGQKVEFLVSFYNNEISEKSEIFDDQFSVERPDGSNFTLKIRSTKLEDSAMYFCASRAGAGYEQYFGPGTRLTVT.